The rows below give T cell receptor beta chains drawn from one sample of a study of cytotoxic CD8 clonotypes in ibrutinib-treated CLL. The repertoire was sequenced with immunoSEQ multiplex PCR; TCRdb's copy has only in-frame clones and lacks some. Altogether 25,000 to 30,000 clones are present, 60% to 85% being singletons, with the ten largest covering approximately 50%. The sequencing used PBMCs, collected after 36 months of ibrutinib treatment. These receptors were taken from a human donor with chronic lymphocytic leukemia. The CDR3 runs from the conserved cysteine through the conserved F or W. A D gene is named only where the DNA matches it firmly. For some rows the clone size is stated as once, few or many, or as a class when expanded; others skip it.

clone_size	d_call	j_call	v_call	cdr3_aa	cdr3_nt
once	TRBD1	TRBJ1-2	TRBV2	CASTGGPDDRGYTF	TGTGCCAGCACAGGGGGCCCCGACGATAGGGGCTACACCTTC
NA	NA	TRBJ1-6	TRBV2	CAKNWGGRDSPLHF	TGTGCCAAGAACTGGGGGGGGAGAGATTCACCCCTCCACTTT
NA	NA	TRBJ2-2	TRBV9	CASSVDSTGELFF	TGTGCCAGCAGCGTCGACTCCACCGGGGAGCTGTTTTTT
once	NA	TRBJ2-1	TRBV5-4	CASSLWGSANEQFF	TGTGCCAGCAGCTTGTGGGGTAGCGCGAATGAGCAGTTCTTC
NA	NA	TRBJ1-2	TRBV19	CASRILANYGYTF	TGTGCCAGTCGCATCCTTGCTAACTATGGCTACACCTTC
once	TRBD2	TRBJ2-2	TRBV9	CASSIGLAGPNTGELFF	TGTGCCAGCAGCATTGGACTAGCGGGGCCGAACACCGGGGAGCTGTTTTTT
NA	NA	TRBJ1-4	TRBV4-2	CASSHLDPPGEKLFF	TGTGCCAGCAGCCACCTAGACCCTCCGGGGGAAAAACTGTTTTTT
NA	NA	TRBJ2-3	TRBV9	CASSVDAGSTDTQYF	TGTGCCAGCAGCGTAGATGCGGGGAGCACAGATACGCAGTATTTT
NA	NA	TRBJ1-1	TRBV29-1	CSVGGPEAFF	TGCAGCGTTGGGGGGCCTGAAGCTTTCTTT
few	TRBD1	TRBJ1-1	TRBV30	CAGRQGVTEAFF	TGTGCCGGAAGACAGGGGGTCACTGAAGCTTTCTTT
NA	TRBD1	TRBJ1-2	TRBV9	CASSLGQGPYGYTF	TGTGCCAGCAGCTTGGGACAGGGCCCCTATGGCTACACCTTC
NA	NA	TRBJ1-1	TRBV9	CASSEKQGYTEAFF	TGTGCCAGCAGCGAGAAACAGGGTTACACTGAAGCTTTCTTT
NA	TRBD2	TRBJ2-1	TRBV5-1	CASSLNSGGHNEQFF	TGCGCCAGCAGCTTGAATAGCGGGGGGCACAATGAGCAGTTCTTC
NA	TRBD1	TRBJ1-1	TRBV13	CASSFLGGVNTEAFF	TGTGCCAGCAGCTTCCTAGGGGGCGTGAACACTGAAGCTTTCTTT
NA	TRBD1	TRBJ2-7	TRBV7-6	CASSFSTGDHHEQYF	TGTGCCAGCAGCTTCTCGACAGGGGATCACCACGAGCAGTACTTC
NA	NA	TRBJ1-5	TRBV4-1	CASSQDRTHYQPQHF	TGCGCCAGCAGCCAAGATCGGACTCACTATCAGCCCCAGCATTTT
NA	NA	TRBJ2-1	TRBV27	CASSLSLRDAEQFF	TGTGCCAGCAGTTTATCGTTAAGGGATGCAGAGCAGTTCTTC
NA	NA	TRBJ2-7	TRBV7-2	CASSSQGNSYEQYF	TGTGCCAGCAGCTCTCAGGGGAATTCCTACGAGCAGTACTTC
NA	TRBD1	TRBJ1-5	TRBV4-1	CASDKTGGYQPQHF	TGCGCCAGCGATAAAACAGGGGGTTATCAGCCCCAGCATTTT
NA	NA	TRBJ2-2	TRBV5-4	CASSSRTINTGELFF	TGTGCCAGCAGCTCTAGGACGATTAACACCGGGGAGCTGTTTTTT
NA	TRBD2	TRBJ2-3	TRBV18	CASSPPIGTSGTDTQYF	TGTGCCAGCTCACCACCGATCGGGACTAGCGGCACAGATACGCAGTATTTT
NA	NA	TRBJ2-2	TRBV6-5	CASSPEFGVSGQLFF	TGTGCCAGCAGCCCCGAGTTTGGGGTGTCGGGGCAGCTGTTTTTT
NA	TRBD2	TRBJ2-1	TRBV15	CATSRARGSGGANEQFF	TGTGCCACCAGCAGAGCCAGGGGTAGCGGGGGGGCAAATGAGCAGTTCTTC
NA	NA	TRBJ2-3	TRBV5-1	CASSSGTIGRDTQYF	TGCGCCAGCAGCTCGGGGACGATAGGTCGTGATACGCAGTATTTT
few	NA	TRBJ1-1	TRBV4-2	CASSQDRNTVNTEAFF	TGTGCCAGCAGCCAAGATCGAAATACCGTGAACACTGAAGCTTTCTTT
NA	NA	TRBJ2-5	TRBV10-3	CAISQGAQETQYF	TGTGCCATCAGCCAGGGAGCCCAAGAGACCCAGTACTTC
NA	NA	TRBJ2-2	TRBV29-1	CSVEVGIVGFGELFF	TGCAGCGTTGAAGTCGGAATAGTTGGGTTCGGGGAGCTGTTTTTT
NA	NA	TRBJ2-1	TRBV4-1	CASSQEPLRAGIGNEQFF	TGCGCCAGCAGCCAAGAGCCCCTAAGGGCGGGGATTGGAAATGAGCAGTTCTTC
NA	NA	TRBJ1-1	TRBV7-2	CASSSQGSYTEAFF	TGTGCCAGCAGCTCTCAGGGGAGTTACACTGAAGCTTTCTTT
few	TRBD2	TRBJ2-3	TRBV9	CASSVGLAGGYTDTQYF	TGTGCCAGCAGCGTAGGACTAGCGGGGGGATACACAGATACGCAGTATTTT
few	NA	TRBJ2-3	TRBV5-1	CASSLTGVGPDTQYF	TGCGCCAGCAGCTTAACCGGGGTGGGCCCAGATACGCAGTATTTT
NA	TRBD1	TRBJ2-5	TRBV15	CATSRDYETGTGGETQYF	TGTGCCACCAGCAGAGACTACGAAACCGGGACAGGGGGAGAGACCCAGTACTTC
NA	TRBD2	TRBJ2-5	TRBV2	CASQPGGTAETQYF	TGTGCCTCCCAACCGGGAGGGACCGCCGAGACCCAGTACTTC
NA	TRBD2	TRBJ2-2	TRBV18	CASSLGLAGGPNTGELFF	TGTGCCAGCTCACTGGGACTAGCGGGGGGACCGAACACCGGGGAGCTGTTTTTT
NA	NA	TRBJ1-3	TRBV4-1	CASSQDWWQSSGNTIYF	TGCGCCAGCAGCCAAGATTGGTGGCAGAGCTCTGGAAACACCATATATTTT
NA	NA	TRBJ1-2	TRBV5-4	CASSADPLENLGYTF	TGTGCCAGCAGCGCGGACCCCTTAGAGAATCTTGGCTACACCTTC
hyperexpanded	NA	TRBJ2-3	TRBV9	CASSVAAQPRDTQYF	TGTGCCAGCAGCGTAGCGGCTCAACCGCGAGATACGCAGTATTTT
NA	NA	TRBJ2-5	TRBV14	CASSHGVLQETQYF	TGTGCCAGCAGCCACGGCGTACTCCAAGAGACCCAGTACTTC
NA	TRBD1	TRBJ1-1	TRBV9	CASSASDRAYTEAFF	TGTGCCAGCAGCGCTTCGGACAGGGCGTACACTGAAGCTTTCTTT
NA	TRBD2	TRBJ2-7	TRBV4-2	CASSPGGTSYEQYF	TGTGCCAGCAGCCCGGGGGGAACCTCCTACGAGCAGTACTTC
once	TRBD1	TRBJ1-4	TRBV5-4	CASSLTGGLGKLFF	TGTGCCAGCAGCTTGACAGGGGGCCTCGGAAAACTGTTTTTT
NA	NA	TRBJ1-1	TRBV4-3	CASSHLGENTEAFF	TGCGCCAGCAGCCACTTAGGGGAGAACACTGAAGCTTTCTTT
NA	NA	TRBJ2-1	TRBV14	CASSPTTGNEQFF	TGTGCCAGCAGTCCCACCACGGGGAATGAGCAGTTCTTC
many	TRBD1	TRBJ1-2	TRBV7-9	CASSQGTGVGGYTF	TGTGCCAGCAGCCAAGGGACAGGGGTAGGCGGCTACACCTTC
NA	TRBD1	TRBJ2-7	TRBV5-1	CASSFGQGRSYEQYF	TGCGCCAGCAGCTTCGGACAGGGGAGGTCCTACGAGCAGTACTTC
NA	NA	TRBJ2-3	TRBV12-5	CASGSLTAGTQYF	TGTGCTAGTGGATCCCTCACGGCTGGTACGCAGTATTTT
NA	TRBD1	TRBJ1-4	TRBV19	CASSYRDRDEKLFF	TGTGCCAGTAGTTACCGGGACAGGGATGAAAAACTGTTTTTT
NA	TRBD1	TRBJ2-7	TRBV13	CASSSGTGAYEQYF	TGTGCCAGCAGCTCCGGGACAGGGGCCTACGAGCAGTACTTC